This T cell receptor (beta chain) was observed in a study of neurological immune-mediated disorders. Notes on the study in general: CDR3 amino acid sequences of expanded clones were not shared across subjects, a result suggesting private repertoires in all groups. One cluster of related CDR3 sequences contained, by phylogenetic grouping, the repertoires of 18 of 34 multiple sclerosis patients and formed a possible signature.

This clonotype was detected many times. Its antigen is unidentified. The V end was cut by 4 bases, the J end by 0 bases, with 13 bases between. CDR3 length equals 15 residues. Per the germline V gene, CDR1 is DFQATT and CDR2 is SNEGSKA (reference sequence). Unsorted libraries were generated from 2 million PBMCs held at -80 degrees C. 5'RACE with 10-nucleotide random UMIs produced the cDNA. Each CDR3 protein is one row after TCRdb ran MiXCR on the 5' RACE reads. The sample includes around 60,000 distinct CDR3 sequences, about 3.4% of them seen just once. Sequences were obtained from PBMCs. V usage is TRBV20-1 and J usage is TRBJ2-1; D uncertain. The clonotype originates from a woman aged 55-75 years with multiple sclerosis. The CDR3 region is CSANSGDSSYNEQFF. The DNA of the CDR3 is TGCAGTGCTAATAGTGGGGATAGCTCCTACAATGAGCAGTTCTTC.